This TCR beta chain was recorded in a study of cytomegalovirus exposure and HLA in healthy donors. With 4 bases removed from V and 3 bases from J, the gap between germline ends came to 10 bases. Germline values: CDR1 SGDLS, CDR2 YYNGEE. CDR3 length equals 13 residues. The primer mix had 60 Vbeta and 13 Jbeta primers. Generated by immunoSEQ multiplex PCR, the TCRdb table keeps only in-frame clones and is missing some. The sample carries around 120,000 clones, roughly 80% recorded once. The receptor comes from a woman in her 30s in good health and CMV-seropositive. Specimen: PBMCs. The chain has TRBV9 and TRBJ1-1; TRBD1 is a possible D gene (5 bases). DNA for the CDR3: TGTGCCAGCAGCCCCCGGGGGGACACTGAAGCTTTCTTT. This translates into CASSPRGDTEAFF.